The subject of this entry is one T cell receptor beta chain. What it binds is not known. Specified time point: cycle 4 day 1 (C4D1), after 6 weeks of nivolumab. All patients relapsed after autologous stem cell transplantation, and brentuximab vedotin exposure varied. V was shortened by 2 bases and J by 1 base, with 5 bases between the two germline ends. This CDR3 spans 14 amino acids. The V gene's germline CDR1 is MNHEY and CDR2 SVGAGI. The table came from immunoSEQ multiplex PCR; TCRdb's copy has only in-frame clones and leaves some out. Of about 89,000 clones listed, approximately 90% are singletons. The record originates from a study of PD-1 blockade in classical Hodgkin lymphoma. General study results and limits: CD8+ TCR diversity did not rise significantly by C4D1, unlike CD4+. Newly diagnosed patients reportedly had lower baseline TCR diversity than healthy donors.

The receptor was derived from a human donor with classical Hodgkin lymphoma. The chain joins TRBV6-5 to TRBJ2-2, with D unclear. The sequencing here drew on peripheral blood mononuclear cells (PBMCs), taken before the fourth cycle of nivolumab. CDR3 sequence (DNA): TGTGCCAGCAGTTACGGCATGAACACCGGGGAGCTGTTTTTT. Its translation is CASSYGMNTGELFF.